This TCR beta chain emerged from a study of T cell responses to AZD1222 COVID-19 vaccine. TCRdb's table, derived via immunoSEQ multiplex PCR, lists solely in-frame clones and lacks some. The sample carries over 100,000 clones, around 87% recorded once. This clone has only one observation. The CDR3 sequence is 17 residues long. Germline CDR1 is SGHTA and CDR2 is FQGTGA. V lost 2 bases and J lost 0, with 14 bases in between. This TCR was recovered from an adult who received the AZD1222 COVID-19 vaccine. The material was peripheral blood, obtained 28 days after the second AZD1222 dose. This chain links TRBV7-3 with TRBJ1-5; D is perhaps TRBD1 (6 bases). In DNA, the CDR3 is TGTGCCAGCAGCTTATTAGGTAGGGGGAATAGCAATCAGCCCCAGCATTTT. Its protein product is CASSLLGRGNSNQPQHF.